These 29 T cell receptor beta chains were all obtained from the same sample, sequenced in a study of blood T cells in healthy people across ages. A second PCR, run for roughly 7 to 11 cycles, used a sample-barcoded 5' primer plus a J-beta primer mix. Each CDR3 protein is one row after TCRdb ran MiXCR on the 5' RACE reads. The sample lists roughly 500,000 distinct CDR3 sequences, approximately 25% occurring once. The specimen was blood. These receptors were taken from a woman in her sixties or seventies in good health.

The chain links TRBV6-5 to TRBJ2-1; D is tentatively TRBD1 or TRBD2 (6 bases each). The CDR3 runs to 17 residues. V was pared by 2 bases and J by 2 bases, with 16 bases between. CDR1 is MNHEY and CDR2 is SVGAGI in the germline V gene. Written as DNA, the CDR3 is TGTGCCAGCAGTTACCGGTACGAGGGGGGCCCCTACAATGAGCAGTTCTTC. This codes for CASSYRYEGGPYNEQFF.

In its sample, this clonotype was seen a few times. The chain has TRBV10-3 and TRBJ2-1; 9 bases map to TRBD1. The junction had 6 bases not matched to a gene; V was cut back by 4 bases and J by 5 bases. The CDR3 extends over 15 amino acids. CDR1 ENHRY and CDR2 SYGVKD come from the germline V gene. Here the CDR3 reads CAISGGGQGHNEQFF. Here the CDR3 DNA reads TGTGCCATCAGTGGGGGCGGACAGGGGCACAATGAGCAGTTCTTC.

This clonotype was counted only a few times. V is TRBV20-1 and J is TRBJ2-7; D is perhaps TRBD1 (5 bases). With the DNA end fitting TRBJ2-1 better, the J assignment may be wrong. Germline values: CDR1 DFQATT, CDR2 SNEGSKA (reference sequence). The CDR3 runs to 13 residues. For the CDR3, the DNA is TGCAGTGCTAGATGGGGCCGGTACAATGAGCAGTTCTTC. Its translation is CSARWGRYNEQFF.

The genes are TRBV4-1 and TRBJ1-3; D gene uncertain. In germline, CDR1 is MGHRA, CDR2 YSYEKL. The length of the CDR3 is 15 residues. V was clipped by 2 bases and J by 0 bases, with 8 bases between them. In DNA form, the CDR3 reads TGCGCCAGCAGCCAAAGATCTCACTCTGGAAACACCATATATTTT. It codes for CASSQRSHSGNTIYF.

This clonotype was seen repeatedly, ten times or more. This sequence joins TRBV7-3 and TRBJ2-5; tentatively, D is TRBD1 (6 bases). This CDR3 is built from 13 residues. Germline V gene sequence: CDR1 SGHTA, CDR2 FQGTGA. V lost 5 bases and J 6 bases, leaving 13 bases between the germline ends. CDR3 sequence (DNA): TGTGCCAGCAGCCCTCCGGACAGAAAGACCCAGTACTTC. It translates to CASSPPDRKTQYF.

In its sample, this clonotype was seen a few times. This chain uses TRBV6-2 or TRBV6-3 with TRBJ2-1; either TRBD1 or TRBD2 may fit D (6 bases each). CDR1 MNHEY and CDR2 SVGEGT come from the germline V gene. The CDR3 covers 14 residues. The ends were cut back, 8 bases at V and 2 bases at J, with 13 bases in the middle. The CDR3 region is CASGTSGAYNEQFF. DNA for the CDR3: TGTGCCAGCGGGACATCGGGGGCCTACAATGAGCAGTTCTTC.

This clonotype turned up a few times. The chain combines TRBV7-2 with TRBJ2-3; D is possibly TRBD2 (5 bases). This CDR3 region has 15 residues. V was cut by 0 bases and J by 8 bases, with 15 bases left in between. Germline CDR1 is SGHTA and CDR2 is FQGNSA. In DNA form, the CDR3 reads TGTGCCAGCAGCTTAGCGGCGGGCGGCTTGAGTACGCAGTATTTT. The encoded protein is CASSLAAGGLSTQYF.

This chain connects TRBV7-9 to TRBJ2-4; 12 bases are a match to TRBD2. The CDR3 extends over 16 amino acids. In germline, CDR1 is SEHNR, CDR2 FQNEAQ (reference sequence). The J segment lost 4 bases and the V segment lost 6 bases, leaving 7 bases of the junction unmatched. CDR3 protein: CASSLLAGGRKNIQYF. The CDR3, as DNA: TGTGCCAGCAGTTTACTAGCGGGAGGACGTAAAAACATTCAGTACTTC. The variable domain in full, completed from reference TRBV7-9 and TRBJ2-4, reads DTGVSQNPRHKITKRGQNVTFRCDPISEHNRLYWYRQTLGQGPEFLTYFQNEAQLEKSRLLSDRFSAERPKGSFSTLEIQRTEQGDSAMYLCASSLLAGGRKNIQYFGAGTRLSVL.

This clonotype appeared a few times. The chain combines TRBV7-9 with TRBJ1-1, with 10 bases that match TRBD1. CDR3 size: 15 residues. Germline CDR1 SEHNR, CDR2 FQNEAQ (reference sequence). The ends lost 4 bases at V and 4 bases at J; junction bases unmatched: 6. CDR3 sequence: CASSSGQGKSTEAFF. The CDR3 nucleotides are TGTGCCAGCAGCTCGGGACAGGGGAAATCCACTGAAGCTTTCTTT.

This clonotype was observed a handful of times. V usage is TRBV10-3 and J usage is TRBJ2-2; 8 bases are shared with TRBD1. The junction had 2 bases not matched to a gene; V was cut back by 4 bases and J by 1 base. Germline assignment: CDR1 ENHRY and CDR2 SYGVKD. The CDR3 covers 15 residues. CDR3 DNA: TGTGCCATCAGTGGCGGGACAGGGAACACCGGGGAGCTGTTTTTT. This codes for CAISGGTGNTGELFF.

V and J are TRBV6-6 and TRBJ2-1; D call uncertain. V lost 4 bases, J lost 8 bases, and 15 bases lay in between. This CDR3 region has 14 residues. The germline CDR1 and CDR2 sequences are MNHNY and SVGAGI (reference sequence). CDR3 DNA: TGTGCCAGCAGTTCATTCGGCGCCTGGTATGAGCAGTTCTTC. It encodes CASSSFGAWYEQFF.

The chain has TRBV7-2 and TRBJ1-2; D ambiguous. The CDR3 is made up of 13 amino acids. Germline V gene sequence: CDR1 SGHTA, CDR2 FQGNSA. The V end was cut by 5 bases, the J end by 3 bases, with 10 bases between. CDR3 in amino acids: CASSPSQYYGYTF. The CDR3 DNA follows: TGTGCCAGCAGCCCGTCACAGTACTATGGCTACACCTTC.

The chain recombines TRBV11-3 with TRBJ2-1; 7 bases line up with TRBD2. Trimming cost V 5 bases and J 12 bases; bases outside gene matches: 4. This CDR3 is 11 amino acids long. The germline V gene encodes CDR1 SGHNT and CDR2 YENEEA. The DNA of the CDR3 is TGTGCCAGCAGCCCACTAGCGTCGCAGTTCTTC. This sequence encodes CASSPLASQFF.

This chain uses TRBV6-5 with TRBJ1-1; D possibly corresponds to TRBD1 (6 bases). CDR3 length: 15 amino acids. Trimming left V 2 bases short and J 1 base short, with 11 bases between. Germline CDR1 MNHEY, CDR2 SVGAGI. CDR3 sequence reads: CASSYGPDRNTEAFF. In nucleotides, the CDR3 is TGTGCCAGCAGTTACGGGCCGGACAGGAACACTGAAGCTTTCTTT.

The chain recombines TRBV5-1 with TRBJ1-2; tentatively, D is TRBD1 (6 bases). This CDR3 spans 17 amino acids. Germline assignment: CDR1 SGHRS and CDR2 YFSETQ. V lost 4 bases and J lost 2, with 21 bases in between. CDR3 bases: TGCGCCAGCAGCCCCCCGGGACTGACAGGCTTCAACTATGGCTACACCTTC. This encodes CASSPPGLTGFNYGYTF.

This clonotype was counted a few times. An end of the junction does not agree with germline; a read error may underlie this. The genes are TRBV20-1 and TRBJ1-3, with D unresolved. CDR3 size: 11 residues. Germline lookup yields CDR1 DFQATT and CDR2 SNEGSKA (reference sequence). CDR3 nucleotides: TGCAGCGCCGACCGCGGAAACACCATATACTTT. Its translation is CSADRGNTIYF.

This clonotype was observed a few times. The rearrangement uses TRBV7-2 and TRBJ1-4; no definite D call. Trimming shortened V by 5 bases and J by 10 bases, and 14 bases separated the two germline ends. This CDR3 has 13 amino acids. Germline V gene sequence: CDR1 SGHTA, CDR2 FQGNSA. The CDR3 is CASSDGVIGKLFF. CDR3 nucleotides: TGTGCCAGCAGCGACGGGGTGATCGGAAAACTGTTTTTT.

This clonotype has more than one count but fewer than ten. The rearrangement links TRBV19 to TRBJ1-2; 7 bases align to TRBD1. This CDR3 has 15 residues. Per germline, CDR1 LNHDA and CDR2 SQIVND (reference sequence). The J segment lost 8 bases and the V segment lost 6 bases, leaving 15 bases of the junction unmatched. The CDR3 loop reads CASSLQGGAPGGYTF. Written as DNA, the CDR3 is TGTGCCAGTAGCCTTCAAGGGGGCGCCCCGGGGGGCTACACCTTC.

V and J are TRBV5-1 and TRBJ1-6; no definite D call. Trimming cost V 4 bases and J 6 bases, with 8 bases left between them. The CDR3 contains 13 residues. Looked up from germline, CDR1 is SGHRS and CDR2 is YFSETQ. CDR3 DNA: TGCGCCAGCAGCCCCGACCCTAATTCACCCCTCCACTTT. Translated: CASSPDPNSPLHF.

This clonotype has just a few counts. The V and J genes are TRBV10-3 and TRBJ1-1; D perhaps matches TRBD1 (5 bases). The V end was cut by 6 bases, the J end by 0 bases, with 8 bases between. The germline V gene encodes CDR1 ENHRY and CDR2 SYGVKD. The CDR3 has 13 residues. The CDR3: CAIRGTLNTEAFF. CDR3 DNA sequence: TGTGCCATCAGGGGGACGTTGAACACTGAAGCTTTCTTT.

The CDR3 DNA sequence: TGTGCCAGCAGCTTAATGGGACAGGTTTCTAATGAGCAGTTCTTC. Protein: CASSLMGQVSNEQFF. V and J are TRBV11-2 and TRBJ2-1; 8 bases align to TRBD1. With 2 bases clipped from V and 7 bases from J, the junction kept 7 bases outside the gene matches. The CDR3 contains 15 residues. Germline loops: CDR1 SGHAT, CDR2 FQNNGV.

The CDR3 DNA reads as TGCAGTGGGGCAGCGGGGGGGTTAAATGAGCAGTTCTTC. As protein: CSGAAGGLNEQFF. The rearrangement joins TRBV20-1 to TRBJ2-1, with TRBD2 identical over 10 bases. CDR1 and CDR2 from the germline V gene are DFQATT and SNEGSKA (reference sequence). V gave up 7 bases and J gave up 7 bases; unmatched junction bases: 7. CDR3 length: 13 amino acids.

A few counts support this clonotype. DNA of the CDR3: TGCAGTGCCCCGGGACAGGGGGGACCAGAGACCCAGTACTTC. It yields the protein CSAPGQGGPETQYF. The chain has TRBV20-1 and TRBJ2-5, with 11 nucleotides matching TRBD1. Germline V gene data show CDR1 as DFQATT and CDR2 as SNEGSKA (reference sequence). V lost 6 bases to trimming and J lost 4 bases; unmatched junction nucleotides: 7. CDR3 size: 14 residues.

This clonotype was counted only a few times. This chain connects TRBV19 to TRBJ2-5, with a tentative D call TRBD1 (5 bases). The CDR3 is made up of 16 amino acids. In germline, CDR1 is LNHDA, CDR2 SQIVND (reference sequence). Trimming stripped 3 bases from V and 0 bases from J, with 14 bases between. CDR3 in amino acids: CASSIRGRPYQETQYF. The CDR3 DNA follows: TGTGCCAGTAGTATTAGGGGCAGACCTTACCAAGAGACCCAGTACTTC.

This chain uses TRBV11-3 with TRBJ2-7; D remains unclear. This CDR3 has 11 amino acids. V was pared by 5 bases and J by 6 bases, with 8 bases between. Germline CDR1 and CDR2: SGHNT and YENEEA. CDR3 in DNA: TGTGCCAGCAGCCAGAAGCTCGAGCAGTACTTC. Residues: CASSQKLEQYF. Drawing the rest from reference TRBV11-3 and TRBJ2-7, the complete variable domain is EAGVVQSPRYKIIEKKQPVAFWCNPISGHNTLYWYLQNLGQGPELLIRYENEEAVDDSQLPKDRFSAERLKGVDSTLKIQPAELGDSAVYLCASSQKLEQYFGPGTRLTVT.

This clonotype was seen only a few times. The chain uses TRBV20-1 and TRBJ2-3; D may be TRBD1 (6 bases). This CDR3 spans 16 amino acids. Germline-derived CDR1 and CDR2 are DFQATT and SNEGSKA (reference sequence). The ends were cut back, 0 bases at V and 7 bases at J, with 20 bases in the middle. The CDR3 spells CSARDHARGSRNTQYF. CDR3 nucleotides: TGCAGTGCTAGAGATCATGCCAGGGGCTCGAGAAATACGCAGTATTTT.

The V and J genes are TRBV4-2 and TRBJ2-1; D might be TRBD2 (5 bases). The CDR3 length is 18 residues. Germline V gene data show CDR1 as LGHNA and CDR2 as YNFKEQ. Trimming left V 0 bases short and J 1 base short, with 16 bases between. The CDR3: CASSQEMDSRISYNEQFF. CDR3 nucleotides: TGTGCCAGCAGCCAAGAGATGGACTCGCGGATATCCTACAATGAGCAGTTCTTC.

The J gene is TRBJ1-4, the V gene TRBV4-3; 8 positions match TRBD1. The CDR3 totals 15 residues. J was trimmed by 7 bases and V by 2 bases; bases with no gene match: 6. Germline assignment: CDR1 LGHNA and CDR2 YSLEER. CDR3 amino acids: CASSQTGTGIEKLFF. CDR3 in DNA: TGCGCCAGCAGCCAAACCGGGACAGGTATTGAAAAACTGTTTTTT.

This clonotype appeared a few times. The chain carries TRBV6-5 and TRBJ2-7; D unresolved. CDR1 MNHEY and CDR2 SVGAGI come from the germline V gene. Trimming took off 8 bases at V and 6 bases at J, with 11 bases between the two ends. The CDR3 contains 11 residues. In nucleotides, the CDR3 is TGTGCCAGCGCCAGCTCAGCCGAGCAGTACTTC. It encodes CASASSAEQYF.